Below, one T cell receptor (beta chain) is given with its context. Its target is not known. This CDR3 comprises 15 residues. V lost 6 bases and J lost 6; bases outside the gene matches: 7. Germline loops: CDR1 MDHEN, CDR2 SYDVKM. Only in-frame clones appear in the TCRdb table, and some are missing; sequencing was by immunoSEQ multiplex PCR. Among around 23,000 clones listed, about 76% were seen once. The entry originates in a study of OX40 agonist ivuxolimab in advanced cancers. Study-wide points: Several nonresponders also turned out to have low normalized T-cell clonal expansion.

The sequencing here drew on CD4+ or CD8+ T cells sorted from blood, taken in a trial of the OX40 agonist ivuxolimab. V usage is TRBV28 and J usage is TRBJ1-6; TRBD1 matches 8 bases. This TCR was sampled from an adult with an advanced solid tumor such as melanoma, head and neck, liver or kidney cancer. The CDR3 loop reads CASRPRQGTNSPLHF. The CDR3 DNA sequence: TGTGCCAGCAGACCTCGACAGGGGACTAATTCACCCCTCCACTTT.